This T cell receptor (beta chain) appears in the sequencing data of a study of T cell clonality in common variable immunodeficiency. Equal genomic DNA amounts from CVID and control samples were sequenced. Only in-frame clones appear in the TCRdb table, and some are missing; sequencing was by immunoSEQ multiplex PCR. Sampling found some 50,000 clones, none seen once. In its sample, this clone was seen many times. The sequence runs out 3 residues before the end of the CDR3; the remainder is reconstructed from the germline J gene. Most patients and controls had Caucasian heritage. This CDR3 contains 15 residues. Germline V CDR1 and CDR2: SGHNT, YYREEE (reference sequence). Trimming removed 4 bases from V and 6 bases from J; junction bases left unmatched: 9.

The chain uses TRBV5-4 and TRBJ2-3, with 9 positions matching TRBD2. The TCR sequence derives from a person aged 18 to 75 in good health. Sequenced sample: peripheral blood mononuclear cells. This CDR3 reads CASSGVAGARDTQYF. CDR3 DNA (partial): TGTGCCAGCAGCGGAGTAGCGGGGGCCAGGGATACG. The full variable domain, its missing parts supplied by reference TRBV5-4 and TRBJ2-3, is ETGVTQSPTHLIKTRGQQVTLRCSSQSGHNTVSWYQQALGQGPQFIFQYYREEENGRGNFPPRFSGLQFPNYSSELNVNALELDDSALYLCASSGVAGARDTQYFGPGTRLTVL.